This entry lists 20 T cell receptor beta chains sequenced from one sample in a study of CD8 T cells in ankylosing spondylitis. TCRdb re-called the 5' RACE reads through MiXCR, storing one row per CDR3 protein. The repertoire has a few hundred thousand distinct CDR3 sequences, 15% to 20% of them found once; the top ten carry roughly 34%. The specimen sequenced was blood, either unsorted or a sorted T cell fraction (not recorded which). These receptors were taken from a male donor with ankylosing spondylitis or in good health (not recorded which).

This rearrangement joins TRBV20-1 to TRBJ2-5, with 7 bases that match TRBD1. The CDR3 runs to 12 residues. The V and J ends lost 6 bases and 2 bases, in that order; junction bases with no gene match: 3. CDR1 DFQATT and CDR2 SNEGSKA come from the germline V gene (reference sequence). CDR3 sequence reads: CSATTGQETQYF. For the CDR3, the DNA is TGCAGTGCCACGACAGGGCAAGAGACCCAGTACTTC.

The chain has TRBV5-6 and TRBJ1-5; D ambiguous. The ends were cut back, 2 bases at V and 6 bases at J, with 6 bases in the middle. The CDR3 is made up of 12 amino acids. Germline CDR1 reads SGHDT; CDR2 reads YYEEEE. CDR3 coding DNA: TGTGCCAGCAGCTTCTTCGGTCAGCCCCAGCATTTT. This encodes CASSFFGQPQHF.

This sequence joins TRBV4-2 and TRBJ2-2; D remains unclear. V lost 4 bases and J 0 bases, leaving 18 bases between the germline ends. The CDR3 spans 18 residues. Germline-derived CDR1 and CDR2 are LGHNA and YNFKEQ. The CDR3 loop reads CASSPDTVRTPNTGELFF. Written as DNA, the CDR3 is TGTGCCAGCAGCCCTGATACTGTTCGGACCCCGAACACCGGGGAGCTGTTTTTT.

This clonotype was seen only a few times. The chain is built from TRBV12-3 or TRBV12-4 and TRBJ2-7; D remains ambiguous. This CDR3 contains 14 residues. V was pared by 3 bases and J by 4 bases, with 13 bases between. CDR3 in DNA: TGTGCCAGCAGTTTTGGCGGCAGGCCATACGAGCAGTACTTC. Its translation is CASSFGGRPYEQYF.

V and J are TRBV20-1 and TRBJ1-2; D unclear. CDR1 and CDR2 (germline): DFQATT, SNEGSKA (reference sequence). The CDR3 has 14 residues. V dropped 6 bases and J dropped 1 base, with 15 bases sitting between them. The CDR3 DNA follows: TGCAGTGCCAGAACCTCCGGGAGTAACTATGGCTACACCTTC. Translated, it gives CSARTSGSNYGYTF.

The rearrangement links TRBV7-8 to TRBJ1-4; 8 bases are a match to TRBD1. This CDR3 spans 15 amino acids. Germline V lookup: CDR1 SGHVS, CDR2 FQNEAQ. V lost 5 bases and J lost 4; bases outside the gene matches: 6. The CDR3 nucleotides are TGTGCCAGCAGCCCCCGGACAGGGTTTAATGAAAAACTGTTTTTT. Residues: CASSPRTGFNEKLFF. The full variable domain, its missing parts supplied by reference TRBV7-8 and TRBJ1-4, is GAGVSQSPRYKVAKRGQDVALRCDPISGHVSLFWYQQALGQGPEFLTYFQNEAQLDKSGLPSDRFFAERPEGSVSTLKIQRTQQEDSAVYLCASSPRTGFNEKLFFGSGTQLSVL.

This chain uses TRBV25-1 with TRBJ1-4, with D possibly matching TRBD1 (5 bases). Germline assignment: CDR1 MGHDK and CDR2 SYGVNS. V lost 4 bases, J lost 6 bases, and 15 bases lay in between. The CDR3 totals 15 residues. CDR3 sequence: CASSGSREVHEKLFF. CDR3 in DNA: TGTGCCAGCAGTGGCTCCAGGGAGGTCCATGAAAAACTGTTTTTT.

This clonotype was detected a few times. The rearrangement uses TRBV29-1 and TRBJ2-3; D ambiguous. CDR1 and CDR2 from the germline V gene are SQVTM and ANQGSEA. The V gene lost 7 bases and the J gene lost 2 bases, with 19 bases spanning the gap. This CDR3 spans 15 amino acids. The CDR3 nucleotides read TGCAGCGCATTAGGGCGGATAGCCTCCACAGATACGCAGTATTTT. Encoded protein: CSALGRIASTDTQYF.

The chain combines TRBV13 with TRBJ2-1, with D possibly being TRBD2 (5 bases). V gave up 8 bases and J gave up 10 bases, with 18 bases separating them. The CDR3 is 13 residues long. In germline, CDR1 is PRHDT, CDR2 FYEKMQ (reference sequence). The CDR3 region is CASERAIRKEQFF. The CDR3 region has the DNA TGTGCCAGCGAGAGGGCCATCAGGAAAGAGCAGTTCTTC.

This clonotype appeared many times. CDR3 sequence: CASSLGLAENYNEQFF. The CDR3 region has the DNA TGTGCCAGCAGCTTAGGACTAGCGGAGAACTACAATGAGCAGTTCTTC. This chain links TRBV11-2 with TRBJ2-1; 9 bases fit TRBD2. With 1 base clipped from V and 3 bases from J, the junction kept 4 bases outside the gene matches. CDR3 length equals 16 residues. CDR1 and CDR2 (germline): SGHAT, FQNNGV.

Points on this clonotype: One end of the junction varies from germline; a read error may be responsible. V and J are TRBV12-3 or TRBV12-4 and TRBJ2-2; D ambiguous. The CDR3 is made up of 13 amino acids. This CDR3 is CASIAKNPGELFF. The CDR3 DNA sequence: TGTGCCAGCATCGCCAAGAACCCCGGGGAGCTGTTTTTT.

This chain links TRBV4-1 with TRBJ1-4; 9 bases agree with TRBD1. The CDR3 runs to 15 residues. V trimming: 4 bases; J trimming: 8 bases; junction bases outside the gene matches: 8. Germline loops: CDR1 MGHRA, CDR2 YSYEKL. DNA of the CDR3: TGCGCCAGCAGCCGCGAGGACAGGGGAAAGGAAAAACTGTTTTTT. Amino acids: CASSREDRGKEKLFF.

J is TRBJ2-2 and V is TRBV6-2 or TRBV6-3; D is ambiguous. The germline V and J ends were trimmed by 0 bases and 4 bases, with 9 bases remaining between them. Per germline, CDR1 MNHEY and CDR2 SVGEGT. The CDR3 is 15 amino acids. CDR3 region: CASSYSQLLTGELFF. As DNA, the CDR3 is TGTGCCAGCAGTTACTCCCAGCTCCTCACCGGGGAGCTGTTTTTT.

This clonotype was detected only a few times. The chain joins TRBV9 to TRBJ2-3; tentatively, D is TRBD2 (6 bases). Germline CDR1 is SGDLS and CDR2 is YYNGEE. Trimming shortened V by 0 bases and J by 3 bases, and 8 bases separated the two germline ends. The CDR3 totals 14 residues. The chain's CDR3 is CASSVAGVTDTQYF. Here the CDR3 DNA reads TGTGCCAGCAGCGTAGCGGGAGTGACAGATACGCAGTATTTT. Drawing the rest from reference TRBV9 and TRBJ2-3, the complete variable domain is DSGVTQTPKHLITATGQRVTLRCSPRSGDLSVYWYQQSLDQGLQFLIQYYNGEERAKGNILERFSAQQFPDLHSELNLSSLELGDSALYFCASSVAGVTDTQYFGPGTRLTVL.

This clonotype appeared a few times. In DNA form, the CDR3 reads TGCAGTGCTAGAGAAGGGACTAGTTTTAGCGATGAGCAGTTCTTC. Protein product: CSAREGTSFSDEQFF. This sequence joins TRBV20-1 and TRBJ2-1; TRBD2 matches 8 bases. Germline V gene data show CDR1 as DFQATT and CDR2 as SNEGSKA (reference sequence). The J segment lost 8 bases and the V segment lost 0 bases, leaving 9 bases of the junction unmatched. The CDR3 spans 15 residues.

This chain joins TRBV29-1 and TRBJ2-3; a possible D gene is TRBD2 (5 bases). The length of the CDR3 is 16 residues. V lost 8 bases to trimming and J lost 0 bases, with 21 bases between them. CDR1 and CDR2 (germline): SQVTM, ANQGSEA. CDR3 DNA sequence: TGCAGCACCTGGGTGGTGAGGCGAGGGAGCACAGATACGCAGTATTTT. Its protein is CSTWVVRRGSTDTQYF.

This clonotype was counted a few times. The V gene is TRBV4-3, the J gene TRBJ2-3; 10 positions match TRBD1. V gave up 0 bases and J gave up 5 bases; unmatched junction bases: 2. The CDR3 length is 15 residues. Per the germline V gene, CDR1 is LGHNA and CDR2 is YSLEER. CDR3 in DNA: TGCGCCAGCAGCCAAGACCGGGACAGGGGAGATACGCAGTATTTT. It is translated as CASSQDRDRGDTQYF.

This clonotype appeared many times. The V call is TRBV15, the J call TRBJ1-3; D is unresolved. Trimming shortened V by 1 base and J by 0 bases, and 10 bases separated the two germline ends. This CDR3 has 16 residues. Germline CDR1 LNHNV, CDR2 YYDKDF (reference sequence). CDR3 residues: CATSRVSTVSGNTIYF. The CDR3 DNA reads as TGTGCCACCAGCAGAGTTTCAACGGTCTCTGGAAACACCATATATTTT.

The CDR3 coding sequence is TGTGCCAGCAGCTTCGAAGGGGCCTATAGCAATCAGCCCCAGCATTTT. Protein sequence: CASSFEGAYSNQPQHF. This chain links TRBV7-2 with TRBJ1-5, with a tentative D call TRBD1 (5 bases). The CDR3 sequence is 16 residues long. Germline V gene sequence: CDR1 SGHTA, CDR2 FQGNSA. The V end lost 3 bases, the J end lost 0 bases, and 12 bases lay between the germline ends. Variable domain in full (rest from reference TRBV7-2 and TRBJ1-5): GAGVSQSPSNKVTEKGKDVELRCDPISGHTALYWYRQSLGQGLEFLIYFQGNSAPDKSGLPSDRFSAERTGGSVSTLTIQRTQQEDSAVYLCASSFEGAYSNQPQHFGDGTRLSIL.

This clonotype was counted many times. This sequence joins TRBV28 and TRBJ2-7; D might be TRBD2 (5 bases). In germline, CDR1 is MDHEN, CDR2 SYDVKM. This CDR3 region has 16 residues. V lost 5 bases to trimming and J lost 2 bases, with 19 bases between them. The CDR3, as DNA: TGTGCCAGCAGTCCTATACCTAGCTCCCGACCCTACGAGCAGTACTTC. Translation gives CASSPIPSSRPYEQYF.